The next 21 T cell receptor beta chains were all read from a single sample in a study of T cell repertoires in cytomegalovirus infection. TCRdb independently ran MiXCR on the reads; one entry per CDR3 protein. The repertoire holds about 230,000 distinct CDR3 sequences, with approximately 22% as singletons. The sequencing input was CD8+ T cells from PBMCs. All receptors come from a human donor in good health (CMV status not recorded). Some clones in this sample may be carry-over from other donors' samples.

This clonotype was found a few times. The J gene is TRBJ2-7, the V gene TRBV9; 10 bases line up with TRBD1. Germline V lookup: CDR1 SGDLS, CDR2 YYNGEE. Trimming at V came to 3 bases and at J to 7 bases, leaving 10 bases not matched to a gene. The CDR3 contains 15 residues. DNA for the CDR3: TGTGCCAGCAGCGGCGGGGGGACAGGGGCATTAGAGCAGTACTTC. Its protein product is CASSGGGTGALEQYF.

This clonotype was found a few times. The chain is built from TRBV12-3 or TRBV12-4 and TRBJ2-7; tentative D call: TRBD1 (6 bases). This CDR3 has 13 residues. V lost 5 bases and J 2 bases, leaving 10 bases between the germline ends. Here the CDR3 reads CASSQRGTYEQYF. As DNA, the CDR3 is TGTGCCAGCAGTCAAAGGGGGACCTACGAGCAGTACTTC.

This clonotype showed up many times. The CDR3 protein is CASSLVGESYEQYF. Here the CDR3 DNA reads TGTGCCAGCAGCTTAGTAGGGGAATCCTACGAGCAGTACTTC. The chain couples TRBV7-9 to TRBJ2-7; maybe TRBD1 (5 bases). Germline V gene data show CDR1 as SEHNR and CDR2 as FQNEAQ (reference sequence). The CDR3 spans 14 residues. Trimming shortened V by 1 base and J by 1 base, and 8 bases separated the two germline ends.

This clonotype was detected many times. The chain combines TRBV9 with TRBJ2-1; D remains ambiguous. Germline CDR1 reads SGDLS; CDR2 reads YYNGEE. The V end lost 0 bases, the J end lost 5 bases, and 3 bases lay between the germline ends. The CDR3 is made up of 12 amino acids. CDR3: CASSVDDNEQFF. CDR3 bases: TGTGCCAGCAGCGTAGATGACAATGAGCAGTTCTTC. The full variable domain, rest sourced from reference TRBV9 and TRBJ2-1, is DSGVTQTPKHLITATGQRVTLRCSPRSGDLSVYWYQQSLDQGLQFLIQYYNGEERAKGNILERFSAQQFPDLHSELNLSSLELGDSALYFCASSVDDNEQFFGPGTRLTVL.

The CDR3: CASSLPGREYETQYF. CDR3 nucleotide sequence: TGTGCCAGCAGTTTGCCGGGACGGGAATATGAGACCCAGTACTTC. This chain connects TRBV7-9 to TRBJ2-5; D may correspond to TRBD1 or TRBD2 (5 bases each). In germline, CDR1 is SEHNR, CDR2 FQNEAQ (reference sequence). CDR3 length: 15 amino acids. The ends were cut back, 6 bases at V and 5 bases at J, with 19 bases in the middle.

This clonotype was observed many times. V and J are TRBV28 and TRBJ1-1; tentatively, D is TRBD1 (5 bases). The CDR3 has 15 amino acids. Germline V gene data show CDR1 as MDHEN and CDR2 as SYDVKM. V dropped 5 bases and J dropped 4 bases, with 17 bases sitting between them. CDR3 DNA sequence: TGTGCCAGCAGTCCTCCCGGGGCGCCCGGCACTGAAGCTTTCTTT. Translation gives CASSPPGAPGTEAFF.

V usage is TRBV6-1 and J usage is TRBJ2-5, with no clear D. The CDR3 is 14 residues long. Trimming removed 6 bases at V and 3 bases at J, with 14 bases between. Looked up from germline, CDR1 is MNHNS and CDR2 is SASEGT. The CDR3 DNA reads as TGTGCCAGCAGGAATGACTGGAATGAAGAGACCCAGTACTTC. This gives the protein CASRNDWNEETQYF.

This clonotype has just a few counts. CDR3 loop: CASGWGGPVNTEAFF. The DNA of the CDR3 is TGTGCCAGCGGGTGGGGGGGCCCGGTGAACACTGAAGCTTTCTTT. The chain links TRBV27 to TRBJ1-1; D may be TRBD1 (6 bases). The CDR3 consists of 15 residues. Germline CDR1 is MNHEY and CDR2 is SMNVEV (reference sequence). V was clipped by 8 bases and J by 0 bases, with 16 bases between them.

This clonotype was recorded a few times. At one of its ends the junction is not consistent with the germline gene, which may arise from a read error. The CDR3 sequence: CASSLIMTGPMNTEAFF. CDR3 in DNA: TGTGCCAGCAGCCTCATAATGACGGGACCTATGAACACTGAGGCTTTCTTT. The chain combines TRBV14 with TRBJ1-1; D may be TRBD1 (5 bases). The CDR3 runs 17 residues. Germline lookup yields CDR1 SGHDN and CDR2 FVKESK.

This clonotype was seen a handful of times. This rearrangement joins TRBV4-1 to TRBJ2-1, with 10 positions matching TRBD2. The CDR3 runs 16 residues. From germline, CDR1 is MGHRA and CDR2 YSYEKL. V lost 1 base to trimming and J lost 8 bases; unmatched junction nucleotides: 8. CDR3 amino acids: CASSQAGSGGWDEQFF. For the CDR3, the DNA is TGCGCCAGCAGCCAAGCGGGTAGCGGGGGGTGGGATGAGCAGTTCTTC.

There are many counts of this clonotype. V is TRBV6-1 and J is TRBJ2-7; 11 bases map to TRBD1. This CDR3 region has 17 residues. Germline lookup yields CDR1 MNHNS and CDR2 SASEGT. After removal of 5 bases from V and 3 bases from J, the junction contained 12 bases not matched to a gene. CDR3 bases: TGTGCCAGCAGTACCATCACGGACAGGGGGCCCCTCTACGAGCAGTACTTC. It is translated as CASSTITDRGPLYEQYF.

This clonotype was counted a few times. The chain uses TRBV7-6 and TRBJ2-2; 7 nucleotides line up with TRBD1. Germline assignment: CDR1 SGHVS and CDR2 FNYEAQ. The CDR3 contains 13 residues. Trimming removed 5 bases from V and 6 bases from J; junction bases left unmatched: 3. The CDR3 spells CASSPTGAGELFF. For the CDR3, the DNA is TGTGCCAGCAGCCCTACAGGGGCCGGGGAGCTGTTTTTT.

The CDR3, as DNA: TGCAGTTCCTTAACGCCTAACACCGGGGAGCTGTTTTTT. This gives the protein CSSLTPNTGELFF. The chain uses TRBV20-1 and TRBJ2-2; unclear D gene. The CDR3 runs to 13 residues. The V end was cut by 8 bases, the J end by 2 bases, with 12 bases between. The germline V gene encodes CDR1 DFQATT and CDR2 SNEGSKA (reference sequence).

This clonotype has just a few counts. The chain is built from TRBV5-6 and TRBJ2-7; 7 bases are shared with TRBD2. The CDR3 totals 14 residues. Germline V gene data show CDR1 as SGHDT and CDR2 as YYEEEE. J gave up 2 bases and V 3 bases, and 5 bases lay outside the gene matches. CDR3 nucleotides: TGTGCCAGCAGCTATGGACTAGGAGCCTACGAGCAGTACTTC. Its protein is CASSYGLGAYEQYF.

The V and J genes are TRBV7-6 and TRBJ2-7; D not certain. Deletions cut 0 bases from V and 4 bases from J, with 7 bases between. Germline lookup yields CDR1 SGHVS and CDR2 FNYEAQ. The CDR3 extends over 13 amino acids. The CDR3 nucleotides read TGTGCCAGCAGCTTAGCGACCAATTACGAGCAGTACTTC. Its translation: CASSLATNYEQYF.

A few counts support this clonotype. An end of the junction differs from the germline gene, which may be a read error. This rearrangement joins TRBV7-8 to TRBJ2-5; TRBD2 matches at 10 bases. In germline, CDR1 is SGHVS, CDR2 FQNEAQ. The CDR3 covers 16 residues. Written as DNA, the CDR3 is TGTGCCAGCGGCTTCTCTAGCGGGGGTTACCAAGAGACCCAGTACTTC. Translation: CASGFSSGGYQETQYF. Filled out from reference TRBV7-8 and TRBJ2-5, the complete variable domain reads GAGVSQSPRYKVAKRGQDVALRCDPISGHVSLFWYQQALGQGPEFLTYFQNEAQLDKSGLPSDRFFAERPEGSVSTLKIQRTQQEDSAVYLCASGFSSGGYQETQYFGPGTRLLVL.

CDR3 region: CASSQGVLAGAQNEQFF. Here the CDR3 DNA reads TGTGCCAGCAGCCAAGGAGTGCTAGCGGGGGCGCAAAATGAGCAGTTCTTC. The chain carries TRBV14 and TRBJ2-1; 10 positions agree with TRBD2. This CDR3 spans 17 amino acids. J gave up 7 bases and V 1 base, and 10 bases lay outside the gene matches. Germline V lookup: CDR1 SGHDN, CDR2 FVKESK.

This clonotype was detected a few times. J is TRBJ1-1 and V is TRBV19, with D possibly matching TRBD1 (6 bases). The V gene's germline CDR1 is LNHDA and CDR2 SQIVND (reference sequence). The CDR3 spans 12 residues. The ends were cut back, 6 bases at V and 6 bases at J, with 11 bases in the middle. This CDR3 reads CASRPGAAEAFF. CDR3 in DNA: TGTGCCAGTAGGCCGGGGGCGGCTGAAGCTTTCTTT. Combining the CDR3 with reference TRBV19 and TRBJ1-1 gives the whole variable domain DGGITQSPKYLFRKEGQNVTLSCEQNLNHDAMYWYRQDPGQGLRLIYYSQIVNDFQKGDIAEGYSVSREKKESFPLTVTSAQKNPTAFYLCASRPGAAEAFFGQGTRLTVV.

The table lists this clonotype with a few counts. The CDR3 coding sequence is TGTGCCAGCAGCTTAGGAGGGATTAGCGGTTACAATGAGCAGTTCTTC. Its translation is CASSLGGISGYNEQFF. V usage is TRBV7-2 and J usage is TRBJ2-1; tentative D call: TRBD2 (6 bases). The CDR3 is made up of 16 amino acids. Between the trimmed V and J ends, which lost 1 base and 4 bases, there was a span of 14 bases. Germline V gives CDR1 SGHTA, CDR2 FQGNSA.

Ten or more counts support this clonotype. This chain uses TRBV7-9 with TRBJ2-1, with TRBD2 matching 10 bases. V lost 0 bases to trimming and J lost 5 bases; unmatched junction nucleotides: 1. This CDR3 spans 15 amino acids. CDR1 and CDR2 (germline): SEHNR, FQNEAQ (reference sequence). The CDR3 DNA follows: TGTGCCAGCAGCTTAGCACTAGCGGGGCACAATGAGCAGTTCTTC. Its protein product is CASSLALAGHNEQFF.

There are a few counts of this clonotype. V usage is TRBV12-3 or TRBV12-4 and J usage is TRBJ1-5; 11 bases fit TRBD1. With V trimmed by 3 bases and J by 6 bases, 10 bases remained unmatched. The CDR3 runs to 17 residues. In DNA, the CDR3 is TGTGCCAGCAGTTTGACTGGACAGGGGGCGATCGGTCAGCCCCAGCATTTT. Residues: CASSLTGQGAIGQPQHF.